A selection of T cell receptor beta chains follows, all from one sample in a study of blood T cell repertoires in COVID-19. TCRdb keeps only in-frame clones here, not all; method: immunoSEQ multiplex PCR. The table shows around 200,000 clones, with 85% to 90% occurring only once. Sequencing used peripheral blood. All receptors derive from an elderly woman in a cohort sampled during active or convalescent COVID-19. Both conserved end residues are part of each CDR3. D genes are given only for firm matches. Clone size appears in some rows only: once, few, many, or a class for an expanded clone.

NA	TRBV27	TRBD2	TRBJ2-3	CAASPSGGGAQFLF	TGTGCCGCGAGCCCCTCGGGCGGGGGGGCCCAGTTCCTTTTT
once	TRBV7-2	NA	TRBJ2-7	CASSLEGVWTVAIYEQYF	TGTGCCAGCAGCTTAGAGGGTGTATGGACAGTAGCTATTTACGAGCAGTACTTC
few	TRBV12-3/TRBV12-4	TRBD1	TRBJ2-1	CASSLLDRGQFF	TGTGCCAGCAGTTTACTAGACAGGGGGCAGTTCTTC
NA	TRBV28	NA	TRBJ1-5	CASSFPLRRVNSNQPQHF	TGTGCCAGCAGTTTCCCTTTAAGGAGGGTAAATAGCAATCAGCCCCAGCATTTT
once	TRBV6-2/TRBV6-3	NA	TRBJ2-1	CASSSYQGGEQFF	TGTGCCAGCAGTTCCTATCAGGGGGGTGAGCAGTTCTTC
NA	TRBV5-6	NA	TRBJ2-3	CASSLAGQNTQYF	TGTGCCAGCAGCTTGGCCGGACAGAATACGCAGTATTTT
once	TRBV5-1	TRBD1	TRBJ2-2	CASSPSRGRTGELFF	TGCGCCAGCAGCCCGTCCAGGGGGCGCACCGGGGAGCTGTTTTTT
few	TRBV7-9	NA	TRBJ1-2	CASSAELGGYTF	TGTGCCAGCAGCGCCGAACTCGGTGGCTACACCTTC
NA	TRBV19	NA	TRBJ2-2	CASSIMGGNTGELFF	TGTGCCAGTAGTATAATGGGGGGGAACACCGGGGAGCTGTTTTTT
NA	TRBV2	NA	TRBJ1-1	CASSPIMNTEAFF	TGTGCCAGCAGTCCTATTATGAACACTGAAGCTTTCTTT
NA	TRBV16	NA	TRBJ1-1	CASSRRQMNTEAFF	TGTGCCAGCAGCCGTAGACAGATGAACACTGAAGCTTTCTTT
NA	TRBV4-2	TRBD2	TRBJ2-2	CASSQDNLAGSNTGELFF	TGTGCCAGCAGCCAAGACAATTTAGCGGGCTCGAACACCGGGGAGCTGTTTTTT
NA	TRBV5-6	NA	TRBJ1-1	CASSSHRVGTEAFF	TGTGCCAGCAGCTCCCACAGGGTGGGCACTGAAGCTTTCTTT
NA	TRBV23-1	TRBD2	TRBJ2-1	CASSHLTTSGLPYNEQFF	TGCGCCAGCAGTCATCTTACGACTAGCGGGTTACCCTACAATGAGCAGTTCTTC
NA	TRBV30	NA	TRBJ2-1	CAWSTQGVEQFF	TGTGCCTGGAGTACACAGGGTGTTGAGCAGTTCTTC
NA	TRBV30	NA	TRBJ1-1	CAWSALGENTEAFF	TGTGCCTGGAGTGCCCTCGGAGAGAACACTGAAGCTTTCTTT
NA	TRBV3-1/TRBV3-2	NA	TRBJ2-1	CASSQDMRAGQFF	TGTGCCAGCAGCCAAGATATGAGGGCAGGTCAGTTCTTC
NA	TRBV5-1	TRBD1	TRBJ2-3	CASSSGGTGLDTQYF	TGCGCCAGCAGCTCCGGGGGGACAGGGCTAGATACGCAGTATTTT
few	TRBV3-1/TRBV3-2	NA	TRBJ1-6	CASSQDNRNSPLHF	TGTGCCAGCAGCCAAGACAACAGGAATTCACCCCTCCACTTT
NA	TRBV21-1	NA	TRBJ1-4	CASPPGQEYEKLFF	TGTGCCAGCCCCCCGGGACAGGAATATGAAAAACTGTTTTTT
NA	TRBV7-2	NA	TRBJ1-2	CASSLRTENYGYTF	TGTGCCAGCAGCTTGCGAACAGAAAACTATGGCTACACCTTC
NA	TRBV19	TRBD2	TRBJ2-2	CASQSSGRVMDGELFF	TGTGCCAGTCAAAGTAGCGGGAGGGTTATGGACGGGGAGCTGTTTTTT
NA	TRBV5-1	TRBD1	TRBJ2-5	CASTLTGGAETQYF	TGCGCCAGCACCCTGACAGGGGGCGCAGAGACCCAGTACTTC
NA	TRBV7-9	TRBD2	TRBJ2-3	CASSLVGAGGADTQYF	TGTGCCAGCAGCTTAGTTGGAGCGGGGGGTGCAGATACGCAGTATTTT
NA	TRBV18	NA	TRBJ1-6	CASSPDRNSPLHF	TGTGCCAGCTCACCCGACAGGAATTCACCCCTCCACTTT
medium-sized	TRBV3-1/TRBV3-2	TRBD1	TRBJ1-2	CASSPRQGSYGYTF	TGTGCCAGCAGCCCGAGACAGGGATCCTATGGCTACACCTTC
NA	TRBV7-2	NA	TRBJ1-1	CASSLIRGFTQAFF	TGTGCCAGCAGCTTAATTCGGGGGTTCACTCAAGCTTTCTTT
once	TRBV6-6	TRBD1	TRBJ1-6	CASSPPDRVYSPLHF	TGTGCCAGCAGCCCCCCGGACAGGGTTTATTCACCCCTCCACTTT
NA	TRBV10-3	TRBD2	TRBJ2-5	CAIGPGGEKTQYF	TGTGCCATTGGCCCGGGGGGAGAGAAGACCCAGTACTTC
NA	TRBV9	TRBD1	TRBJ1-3	CASSVAGQGAGNTIYF	TGTGCCAGCAGCGTAGCGGGACAGGGGGCCGGAAACACCATATATTTT
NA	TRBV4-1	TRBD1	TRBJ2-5	CASSQAASRGETQYF	TGCGCCAGCAGCCAAGCCGCTAGCAGGGGGGAGACCCAGTACTTC
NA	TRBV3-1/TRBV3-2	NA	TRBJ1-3	CASSQTIGVEGNTIYF	TGTGCCAGCAGCCAAACGATAGGGGTGGAAGGAAACACCATATATTTT
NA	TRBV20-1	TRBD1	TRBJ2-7	CSAPTGGEQYF	TGCAGTGCACCAACAGGGGGCGAGCAGTACTTC
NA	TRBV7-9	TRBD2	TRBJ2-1	CASSSGLAGDHEQFF	TGTGCCAGCAGCTCCGGACTAGCGGGAGACCATGAGCAGTTCTTC
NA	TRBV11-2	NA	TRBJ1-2	CASSPRSGGSGGYTF	TGTGCCAGCAGCCCCCGGTCGGGGGGCAGCGGTGGCTACACCTTC
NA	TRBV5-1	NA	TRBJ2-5	CASSSLNNQETQYF	TGCGCCAGCAGCTCCCTGAACAACCAAGAGACCCAGTACTTC
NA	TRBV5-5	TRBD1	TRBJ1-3	CASSSPGTGYSGNTIYF	TGTGCCAGCAGCAGTCCCGGGACAGGGTACTCTGGAAACACCATATATTTT
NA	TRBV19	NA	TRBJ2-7	CASSRGTSYEQYF	TGTGCCAGTAGTAGGGGGACTTCCTACGAGCAGTACTTC
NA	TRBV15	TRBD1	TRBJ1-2	CATSGTGAGYTF	TGTGCCACCAGCGGGACAGGCGCTGGCTACACCTTC
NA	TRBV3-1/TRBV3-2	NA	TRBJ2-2	CASSSNFPGTSFGGELFF	TGTGCCAGCAGCTCAAACTTTCCGGGGACATCATTTGGCGGGGAGCTGTTTTTT
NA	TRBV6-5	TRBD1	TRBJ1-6	CASSSDRGTNSPLHF	TGTGCCAGCAGTTCCGACAGGGGAACGAATTCACCCCTCCACTTT
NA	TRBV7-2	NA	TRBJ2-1	CASSLLSGSSYNEQFF	TGTGCCAGCAGCTTGCTTTCGGGGAGCTCCTACAATGAGCAGTTCTTC
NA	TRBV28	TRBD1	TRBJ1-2	CASSSQGDYGYTF	TGTGCCAGCAGTTCACAGGGGGACTATGGCTACACCTTC
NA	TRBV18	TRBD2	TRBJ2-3	CASSPLPRTAGVADTQYF	TGTGCCAGCTCACCCCTCCCTCGTACAGCGGGGGTGGCAGATACGCAGTATTTT
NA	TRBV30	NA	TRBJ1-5	CAWSVGGVQPQHF	TGTGCCTGGAGTGTAGGGGGAGTGCAGCCCCAGCATTTT